These 28 T cell receptor beta chains were sequenced from one sample in a study of blood T cells in healthy people across ages. Sample-barcoded 5' priming and a J-beta primer mix drove a second PCR of 7 to 11 cycles. TCRdb independently ran MiXCR on the 5' RACE reads; one entry per CDR3 protein. The sample shows hundreds of thousands of distinct CDR3 sequences, around 38% of them seen only once. The sequencing input was blood. These receptors were obtained from a man older than 75 in good health.

This clonotype occurred a few times. This chain joins TRBV28 and TRBJ2-1; D call uncertain. Germline V gene data show CDR1 as MDHEN and CDR2 as SYDVKM. The CDR3 has 11 amino acids. V was trimmed by 7 bases and J by 7 bases, leaving 8 bases between them. The CDR3, as DNA: TGTGCCAGCATCTTCGGGAATGAGCAGTTCTTC. This codes for CASIFGNEQFF.

The chain couples TRBV7-9 to TRBJ1-1; possible D gene TRBD1, 6 bases. Trimming pared 5 bases from V and 3 bases from J, leaving 19 bases between. Germline V lookup: CDR1 SEHNR, CDR2 FQNEAQ (reference sequence). The CDR3 extends over 16 amino acids. The CDR3 spells CASSDRLPRHDTEAFF. The CDR3 bases are TGTGCCAGCAGCGACAGGTTACCACGCCACGACACTGAAGCTTTCTTT.

The chain is built from TRBV2 and TRBJ2-3, with D uncertain. The CDR3 has 12 amino acids. The germline V and J ends were trimmed by 9 bases and 2 bases, with 9 bases remaining between them. The germline V gene encodes CDR1 SNHLY and CDR2 FYNNEI. The CDR3 here is CARGRFTDTQYF. DNA of the CDR3: TGTGCCAGAGGACGGTTCACAGATACGCAGTATTTT.

A few counts support this clonotype. This chain connects TRBV7-2 to TRBJ2-5; a weak D match, TRBD2 (6 bases). The ends were cut back, 2 bases at V and 6 bases at J, with 13 bases in the middle. CDR3 length equals 14 residues. Germline V lookup: CDR1 SGHTA, CDR2 FQGNSA. DNA for the CDR3: TGTGCCAGCAGCTTAAGGTGGGGGGAAAAGACCCAGTACTTC. It yields the protein CASSLRWGEKTQYF.

A note on this clonotype: One base away lies a much larger clone, so this may be a sequencing read error. V gene TRBV7-3 combines with J gene TRBJ2-5; 7 bases agree with TRBD2. The DNA end favors TRBJ2-1, so the J call may be wrong. The germline V gene has CDR1 SGHTA and CDR2 FQGTGA. CDR3 length: 16 residues. CDR3 sequence: CASSLNPAGRRETQFF. The CDR3 region has the DNA TGTGCCAGCAGCTTAAATCCAGCGGGAAGGCGAGAGACCCAGTTCTTC.

V gene TRBV3-1 combines with J gene TRBJ2-5; no clear D. The germline V gene has CDR1 LGHDT and CDR2 YNNKEL (reference sequence). The CDR3 runs 12 residues. V dropped 4 bases and J dropped 11 bases, with 14 bases sitting between them. CDR3 sequence: CASSPRVGEQYF. CDR3 coding DNA: TGTGCCAGCAGCCCCCGGGTCGGTGAGCAGTACTTC.

The genes are TRBV29-1 and TRBJ1-4, with D tentatively TRBD1 (5 bases). The CDR3 is made up of 14 amino acids. CDR1 and CDR2 (germline): SQVTM, ANQGSEA. V was shortened by 7 bases and J by 0 bases, with 12 bases between the two germline ends. The CDR3 reads CSAYGRATNEKLFF. The CDR3 nucleotides read TGCAGCGCTTATGGCAGGGCAACTAATGAAAAACTGTTTTTT.

CDR3 residues: CASTTGGYNEQFF. The DNA for the CDR3 is TGCGCCAGCACGACAGGGGGCTACAATGAGCAGTTCTTC. The chain uses TRBV5-1 and TRBJ2-1, with 9 positions matching TRBD1. This CDR3 has 13 amino acids. Germline V lookup: CDR1 SGHRS, CDR2 YFSETQ. Losses at the gene ends were 6 bases for V and 3 bases for J; bases not matched to a gene: 1.

This chain connects TRBV20-1 to TRBJ1-5; D remains ambiguous. The CDR3 spans 16 residues. Germline assignment: CDR1 DFQATT and CDR2 SNEGSKA (reference sequence). Trimming shortened V by 0 bases and J by 0 bases, and 12 bases separated the two germline ends. CDR3 protein: CSARDPRGNSNQPQHF. The CDR3 nucleotides read TGCAGTGCTAGAGATCCCAGAGGAAATAGCAATCAGCCCCAGCATTTT.

Concerning this clonotype: With a much larger clone just one base away, this may be a read error. V is TRBV28 and J is TRBJ2-5; TRBD2 matches at 7 bases. The CDR3 contains 15 residues. The J segment lost 11 bases and the V segment lost 5 bases, leaving 17 bases of the junction unmatched. Per the germline V gene, CDR1 is MDHEN and CDR2 is SYDVKM. CDR3 residues: CASSPPRTRAGEQYF. In nucleotides, the CDR3 is TGTGCCAGCAGTCCACCACGGACTAGGGCTGGGGAGCAGTACTTC.

In its sample, this clonotype was seen a few times. The V and J genes are TRBV13 and TRBJ2-7; D is perhaps TRBD1 or TRBD2 (5 bases each). Trimming left V 4 bases short and J 3 bases short, with 10 bases between. The CDR3 loop spans 13 amino acids. Germline assignment: CDR1 PRHDT and CDR2 FYEKMQ (reference sequence). CDR3: CASSWGYGYEQYF. The CDR3 nucleotides are TGTGCCAGCAGCTGGGGGTACGGCTACGAGCAGTACTTC.

The chain carries TRBV11-2 and TRBJ2-3, with D unclear. This CDR3 region has 12 residues. The germline gives CDR1 SGHAT, CDR2 FQNNGV. Deletions cut 0 bases from V and 14 bases from J, with 12 bases between. CDR3 sequence: CASSLDYQASYF. The CDR3 nucleotides are TGTGCCAGCAGCTTAGACTACCAAGCTTCGTATTTT.

The rearrangement joins TRBV6-2 or TRBV6-3 to TRBJ2-6, with 7 bases identical to TRBD1. The CDR3 spans 17 residues. V shed 7 bases and J 4 bases; nucleotides not matched to a gene: 13. Germline V gene sequence: CDR1 MNHEY, CDR2 SVGEGT. CDR3 residues: CASMRDSGFSGANVLTF. The DNA for the CDR3 is TGTGCCAGCATGAGGGACAGTGGATTCTCGGGGGCCAACGTCCTGACTTTC.

This clonotype was seen only a few times. The V and J genes are TRBV7-2 and TRBJ2-1, with 8 positions matching TRBD1. TRBJ2-7 explains the end of the DNA better; the J call may be wrong. Germline V gives CDR1 SGHTA, CDR2 FQGNSA. The CDR3 sequence is 15 residues long. This CDR3 reads CASSEGTGRYNEQYF. The DNA for the CDR3 is TGTGCCAGCAGCGAAGGGACAGGCCGCTACAATGAGCAGTACTTC.

The count of this clonotype is one. At one of its ends the junction is not consistent with the germline gene, which may arise from a read error. The chain employs TRBV20-1 and TRBJ1-6; D possibly corresponds to TRBD1 (6 bases). Germline values: CDR1 DFQATT, CDR2 SNEGSKA (reference sequence). This CDR3 is 15 amino acids long. The CDR3 is CSAGEGRGNNSPLHF. For the CDR3, the DNA is TGCAGTGCTGGAGAGGGGAGGGGGAATAATTCACCCCTCCACTTT.

The chain links TRBV29-1 to TRBJ1-4; D is undetermined. The CDR3 contains 14 residues. Germline CDR1 and CDR2: SQVTM and ANQGSEA. Trimming left V 8 bases short and J 0 bases short, with 13 bases between. The CDR3 sequence is CSHAGEATNEKLFF. As DNA, the CDR3 is TGCAGCCACGCCGGGGAGGCAACTAATGAAAAACTGTTTTTT.

This rearrangement joins TRBV10-1 to TRBJ2-2, with D possibly matching TRBD2 (7 bases). There are 14 residues in the CDR3. The germline gives CDR1 WNHNN, CDR2 SYGVQD (reference sequence). V was cut by 4 bases and J by 4 bases, with 10 bases left in between. The CDR3 sequence is CASSVRGATGELFF. CDR3 nucleotide sequence: TGCGCCAGCAGTGTACGGGGGGCCACCGGGGAGCTGTTTTTT.

This chain uses TRBV6-1 with TRBJ2-1; D uncertain. Germline CDR1 reads MNHNS; CDR2 reads SASEGT. Trimming took off 4 bases at V and 10 bases at J, with 11 bases between the two ends. The CDR3 is made up of 12 amino acids. CDR3 DNA sequence: TGTGCCAGCAGTGCTACGACCGCCGAGCAGTTCTTC. Protein sequence: CASSATTAEQFF.

The chain joins TRBV6-2 or TRBV6-3 to TRBJ1-2; the D gene is possibly TRBD1 (5 bases). Germline V gives CDR1 MNHEY, CDR2 SVGEGT. V was pared by 6 bases and J by 5 bases, with 10 bases between. The CDR3 spans 12 residues. In DNA, the CDR3 is TGTGCCAGCAGCGACAGTGCTTATGGCTACACCTTC. Its protein is CASSDSAYGYTF.

This clonotype appeared many times. The CDR3 is CSVWSGRETQYF. CDR3 nucleotides: TGCAGCGTTTGGTCAGGCCGCGAGACCCAGTACTTC. This rearrangement joins TRBV29-1 to TRBJ2-5; D unclear. Germline V lookup: CDR1 SQVTM, CDR2 ANQGSEA. V shed 5 bases and J shed 5 bases, with 12 bases lying between them. The CDR3 spans 12 residues.

The chain uses TRBV9 and TRBJ2-7; D possibly corresponds to TRBD2 (6 bases). Judging by the DNA end, TRBJ2-4 fits better; the J call may be wrong. The CDR3 sequence is 16 residues long. From germline, CDR1 is SGDLS and CDR2 YYNGEE. The CDR3 region has the DNA TGTGCCAGCAGCCTTCGCGGGAACGCTAAAGGAAACATTCAGTACTTC. Translating gives CASSLRGNAKGNIQYF.

The chain is built from TRBV7-9 and TRBJ1-5; D not certain. CDR1 is SEHNR, CDR2 FQNEAQ, per germline (reference sequence). V lost 5 bases and J 0 bases, leaving 11 bases between the germline ends. There are 15 residues in the CDR3. This chain's CDR3 is CASSKDGNSNQPQHF. The DNA of the CDR3 is TGTGCCAGCAGCAAGGACGGTAATAGCAATCAGCCCCAGCATTTT.

This clonotype was seen ten or more times. V is TRBV20-1 and J is TRBJ1-1, with a weak D call TRBD1 (5 bases). V gave up 6 bases and J gave up 0 bases, with 11 bases separating them. The CDR3 is 13 amino acids. The V gene's germline CDR1 is DFQATT and CDR2 SNEGSKA (reference sequence). The CDR3 region is CSAGDSMNTEAFF. The CDR3 DNA is TGCAGTGCCGGGGACTCCATGAACACTGAAGCTTTCTTT.

The genes are TRBV20-1 and TRBJ2-1; TRBD1 might be the D (5 bases). Germline V gives CDR1 DFQATT, CDR2 SNEGSKA (reference sequence). V was cut by 5 bases and J by 5 bases, with 19 bases left in between. This CDR3 comprises 15 residues. CDR3 sequence reads: CSALHRQTLNNEQFF. The CDR3 nucleotides are TGCAGTGCTCTTCATCGACAGACTCTGAACAATGAGCAGTTCTTC.

There are a few counts of this clonotype. A much larger clone differs by one base, so this may be a read error. V gene TRBV20-1 combines with J gene TRBJ1-2; 8 bases are a match to TRBD1. Germline CDR1 DFQATT, CDR2 SNEGSKA (reference sequence). The length of the CDR3 is 13 residues. V dropped 6 bases and J dropped 7; count of bases not matched to a gene: 10. CDR3 in DNA: TGCAGTGCAGCCCCTACGGACAGGGCTGGCTACACCTTC. This encodes CSAAPTDRAGYTF.

The chain combines TRBV20-1 with TRBJ2-1, with TRBD1 identical over 7 bases. The CDR3 totals 15 residues. Unmatched junction bases numbered 16, after V lost 8 bases and J lost 6 bases. Germline loops: CDR1 DFQATT, CDR2 SNEGSKA (reference sequence). CDR3 protein: CSYLGKLQGPNEQFF. CDR3 DNA: TGCAGTTACTTGGGGAAACTACAGGGGCCCAATGAGCAGTTCTTC.

This clonotype showed up just a few times. This chain uses TRBV3-1 with TRBJ2-3, with unresolved D. The germline V gene has CDR1 LGHDT and CDR2 YNNKEL (reference sequence). CDR3 length: 13 amino acids. V was clipped by 2 bases and J by 9 bases, with 12 bases between them. The CDR3, as DNA: TGTGCCAGCAGCCAACGTACTGCTCAGACGCAGTATTTT. Protein: CASSQRTAQTQYF.

V and J are TRBV30 and TRBJ1-3, with D possibly TRBD1 on 5 matching bases. The CDR3 covers 14 residues. In germline, CDR1 is GTSNPN, CDR2 SVGIG (reference sequence). V was pared by 1 base and J by 0 bases, with 7 bases between. CDR3 loop: CAWSEGNSGNTIYF. The CDR3 DNA sequence: TGTGCCTGGAGTGAGGGGAACTCTGGAAACACCATATATTTT.